The clone carrying this TCR beta chain was observed a few times. The sample comes from a study of T-cell memory formation after mild COVID-19. Via MiXCR, TCRdb re-called the 5' RACE reads, giving one row per CDR3 protein. Here the sample spans approximately 250,000 distinct CDR3 sequences, 15% being singletons. The sequenced sample consisted of PBMCs or a T cell subset sorted from them (not recorded which). This sequence originates from an adult woman who had mild COVID-19 (a few samples of this study predate the infection). Cell type and time point are not known.

Here the CDR3 reads CASSSHLPGLTDTQYF. CDR3 bases: TGTGCCAGCAGTTCGCACTTACCGGGACTTACAGATACGCAGTATTTT. The chain has TRBV27 and TRBJ2-3; the D gene is possibly TRBD2 (6 bases). This CDR3 comprises 16 residues. Germline CDR1 reads MNHEY; CDR2 reads SMNVEV (reference sequence). V shed 4 bases and J shed 3 bases, with 17 bases lying between them.